The rows below give T cell receptor beta chains drawn from one sample of a study of T-cell memory formation after mild COVID-19. Each CDR3 protein gets one entry after TCRdb re-called the 5' RACE reads with MiXCR. The sample gives roughly 450,000 distinct CDR3 sequences, roughly 18% of which show up once; around a fifth is in the top ten. Sequenced: PBMCs or a T cell subset sorted from them (not recorded which). The receptors derive from a man between 18 and 35 years old who had mild COVID-19 (a few samples of this study predate the infection). Cell type and time point are not known. The CDR3 runs from the conserved cysteine through the conserved F or W. Each record gives: V gene, J gene, D gene, clone size, CDR3 DNA, CDR3 protein. D genes are given only for firm matches. Expanded clones get a size class; other rows say once, few or many, or leave the size out.

>TRBV6-5|TRBJ1-6|NA|few
TGTGCCAGCAGTTACGCCGGAGGGTATAATTCACCCCTCCACTTT
CASSYAGGYNSPLHF
>TRBV7-9|TRBJ2-7|NA|few
TGTGCCAGCAGCAGCCGGACTTTCTACGAGCAGTACTTC
CASSSRTFYEQYF
>TRBV7-2|TRBJ2-3|TRBD2|NA
TGTGCCAGCAGGGGTCTGACGGGGGGGCCCTATACGCAGTATTTT
CASRGLTGGPYTQYF
>TRBV20-1|TRBJ2-5|TRBD2|NA
TGCAGCGGGACTAGCGGGGGAAAGCAAGAGACCCAGTACTTC
CSGTSGGKQETQYF
>TRBV20-1|TRBJ2-1|NA|many
TGCAGTGCTCAATCCCATCACCGCTCCTACAATGAGCAGTTCTTC
CSAQSHHRSYNEQFF
>TRBV29-1|TRBJ2-2|NA|many
TGCAGCGTTGAGGTCATGAACCCTCGGAACACCGGGGAGCTGTTTTTT
CSVEVMNPRNTGELFF
>TRBV7-2|TRBJ1-3|NA|few
TGTGCCAGCAGCCTAGGGACCTCAAACACCATATATTTT
CASSLGTSNTIYF
>TRBV19|TRBJ1-1|NA|NA
TGTGCCAGTAGTCCTCACAGCGGAATCACTGAAGCTTTCTTT
CASSPHSGITEAFF
>TRBV20-1|TRBJ1-6|NA|NA
TGCAGTGCTAGAAACCCGGGGTATAATTCACCCCTCCACTTT
CSARNPGYNSPLHF
>TRBV4-1|TRBJ2-4|NA|few
TGCGCCAGCAGTGTTCGGGCCAAAAACATTCAGTACTTC
CASSVRAKNIQYF
>TRBV19|TRBJ2-1|TRBD1|NA
TGTGCCAGTAGTTTCCGGACAGGTTTCTCCTACAATGAGCAGTTCTTC
CASSFRTGFSYNEQFF
>TRBV6-2/TRBV6-3|TRBJ2-1|NA|NA
TGTGCCAGCAGTTACTATACAGGCTACTCCTACAATGAGCAGTTCTTC
CASSYYTGYSYNEQFF
>TRBV29-1|TRBJ2-3|NA|few
TGCAGCGTTGCGATGGGTGGACACTCCACAACGAGCACAGATACGCAGTATTTT
CSVAMGGHSTTSTDTQYF
>TRBV20-1|TRBJ2-3|TRBD2|few
TGCAGTGCTAGTACCAGTAGCGGGCGAAGGGATACGCAGTATTTT
CSASTSSGRRDTQYF
>TRBV5-1|TRBJ2-1|NA|NA
TGCGCCACCCGACTAAGCGGCGATAGCTCCTACAATGAGCAGTTCTTC
CATRLSGDSSYNEQFF
>TRBV20-1|TRBJ1-1|NA|few
TGCAGTGCTAGTCTGCGAGACACTGAAGCTTTCTTT
CSASLRDTEAFF
>TRBV2|TRBJ2-7|TRBD1|few
TGTGCCAGCAGAGCAGACAGGGACGAGCAGTACTTC
CASRADRDEQYF
>TRBV2|TRBJ2-5|TRBD2|NA
TGTGCCAGCACGGGAGGCCATAGGTACCTTCAAGAGACCCAGTACTTC
CASTGGHRYLQETQYF
>TRBV6-5|TRBJ1-2|NA|NA
TGTGCCAGCAGTTACTCTCGGCCACCCGCTACCTATGGCTACACCTTC
CASSYSRPPATYGYTF
>TRBV10-3|TRBJ2-1|TRBD1|few
TGTGCCGTCCGGGACAGGGTTAGCGCCTACAATGAGCAGTTCTTC
CAVRDRVSAYNEQFF
>TRBV4-1|TRBJ2-2|TRBD1|few
TGCGCCAGCAGCCTCCCGGGACAGGTGAACACCGGGGAGCTGTTTTTT
CASSLPGQVNTGELFF
>TRBV7-2|TRBJ2-3|NA|few
TGTGCCAGCACGGCTAGCTGGACAGATACGCAGTATTTT
CASTASWTDTQYF
>TRBV6-6|TRBJ1-5|NA|few
TGTGCCAGCGGTAAAACGGGGGGGCTTTCCCAGCCCCAGCATTTT
CASGKTGGLSQPQHF
>TRBV19|TRBJ2-7|NA|NA
TGTGCCAGTACTCCAGACCGGTCCTCCGAGCAGTACTTC
CASTPDRSSEQYF
>TRBV9|TRBJ2-4|NA|NA
TGTGCCAGCAGCGTAGGAGGCCTGGCCAAAAACATTCAGTACTTC
CASSVGGLAKNIQYF
>TRBV4-3|TRBJ1-2|NA|NA
TGCGCCAGCAGCCGGCACGCAGGCAGCTTCTATGGCTACACCTTC
CASSRHAGSFYGYTF
>TRBV29-1|TRBJ1-4|NA|few
TGCAGCGTTGAGGGGATAAATGAAAAACTGTTTTTT
CSVEGINEKLFF
>TRBV5-6|TRBJ1-1|NA|NA
TGTGCCAGCAGCTCGGGCGGGTCTGTGCGCGCTTTCTTT
CASSSGGSVRAFF
>TRBV24-1|TRBJ2-3|TRBD1|NA
TGTGCCACCATTTACCCGGTACAGGGGGCCGAGCAAGATACGCAGTATTTT
CATIYPVQGAEQDTQYF
>TRBV6-5|TRBJ1-1|NA|few
TGTGCCAGCAGCATTCACACCGGACAGATCACTGAAGCTTTCTTT
CASSIHTGQITEAFF
>TRBV6-5|TRBJ1-6|NA|few
TGTGCCAGCAGAGTCCGAAATAATTCACCCCTCCACTTT
CASRVRNNSPLHF
>TRBV7-2|TRBJ2-5|NA|NA
TGTGCCAGCAGCCTCCTCAGGGGGGACCCCCAGTACTTC
CASSLLRGDPQYF
>TRBV5-1|TRBJ2-1|NA|NA
TGCGCCAGCAGCCTCTCAAGCCTGACTAATGAGCAGTTCTTC
CASSLSSLTNEQFF
>TRBV7-8|TRBJ1-5|TRBD1|few
TGTGCCAGCAGCACAAGACCGCAGGGGGGTCAGCCCCAGCATTTT
CASSTRPQGGQPQHF
>TRBV20-1|TRBJ1-1|NA|NA
TGCAGTGCTAGAAACGGACGGACCTTATACACTGAAGCTTTCTTT
CSARNGRTLYTEAFF
>TRBV28|TRBJ1-4|TRBD1|few
TGTGCCAGCAGGAGACAGGGGGATGAAAAACTGTTTTTT
CASRRQGDEKLFF
>TRBV14|TRBJ2-3|TRBD1|few
TGTGCCAGCAGCAAGGTGTGGACAGGGACTACAGATACGCAGTATTTT
CASSKVWTGTTDTQYF
>TRBV4-3|TRBJ2-4|NA|NA
TGCGCCAGCAGCCAAGCCGCCTTTTGGACAGCGGCCAAAAACATTCAGTACTTC
CASSQAAFWTAAKNIQYF
>TRBV20-1|TRBJ1-2|NA|NA
TGCAGTGCGGGCGGTTGGATAGATGACTTCTATGGCTACACCTTC
CSAGGWIDDFYGYTF
>TRBV7-9|TRBJ2-1|NA|few
TGTGCCAGCATTCTTGTCCCTTACAATGAGCAGTTCTTC
CASILVPYNEQFF
>TRBV5-1|TRBJ1-6|NA|many
TGCGCCAGCAGCTGGCCTGATTCACCCCTCCACTTT
CASSWPDSPLHF
>TRBV5-6|TRBJ2-3|TRBD1|NA
TGTGCCAGCAGCTTGCGACCCAGGGGGGATACGCAGTATTTT
CASSLRPRGDTQYF
>TRBV20-1|TRBJ1-5|TRBD1|NA
TGCAGTGCTTTCGACAGGGGCAATCAGCCCCAGCATTTT
CSAFDRGNQPQHF
>TRBV27|TRBJ1-2|TRBD1|many
TGTGCCAGCAGCCTAGGACAGGCTCATTTATATGGCTACACCTTC
CASSLGQAHLYGYTF
>TRBV27|TRBJ2-4|NA|many
TGTGCCAGCAGTTTAGGGGGGCCCAAAAACATTCAGTACTTC
CASSLGGPKNIQYF